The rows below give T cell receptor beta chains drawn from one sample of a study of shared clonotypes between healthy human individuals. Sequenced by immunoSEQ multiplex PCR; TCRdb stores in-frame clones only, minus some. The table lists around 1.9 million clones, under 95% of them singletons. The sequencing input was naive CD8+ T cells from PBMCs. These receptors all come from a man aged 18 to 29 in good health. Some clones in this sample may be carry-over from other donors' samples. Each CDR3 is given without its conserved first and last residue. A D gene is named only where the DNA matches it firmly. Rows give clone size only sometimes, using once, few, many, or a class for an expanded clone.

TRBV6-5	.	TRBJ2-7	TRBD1	ASSYGTGGDEQY
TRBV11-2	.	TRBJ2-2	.	ASSVGAGTGELF
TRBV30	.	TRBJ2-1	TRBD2	AWSVMTSPYNEQF
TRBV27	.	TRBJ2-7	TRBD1	ASSAGGGPVEQY
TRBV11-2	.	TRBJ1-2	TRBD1	ASSSGTGANYGYT
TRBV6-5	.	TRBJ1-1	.	ASTPISGLTEAF
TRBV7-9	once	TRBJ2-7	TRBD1	ASSRDSNYEQY
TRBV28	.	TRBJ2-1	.	ASSLELADSSGEQF
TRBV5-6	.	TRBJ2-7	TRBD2	ASSLTSGAPNEQY
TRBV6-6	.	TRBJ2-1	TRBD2	ASRYLSGRNNEQF
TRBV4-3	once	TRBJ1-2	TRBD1	ASSPAPPGQGSYGYT
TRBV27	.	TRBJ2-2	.	ASAPAGTGELF
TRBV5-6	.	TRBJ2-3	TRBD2	ASSLAAGGTDTQY
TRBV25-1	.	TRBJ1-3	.	ASSPGYGNTIY
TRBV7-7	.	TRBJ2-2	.	ASSLVGPTGELF
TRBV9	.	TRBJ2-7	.	ASSVAPTVAYEQY
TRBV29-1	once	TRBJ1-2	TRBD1	SVEAPGQGNYGYT
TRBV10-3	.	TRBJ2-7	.	AIYDRETYEQY
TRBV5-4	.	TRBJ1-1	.	ASSSTRVLFTEAF
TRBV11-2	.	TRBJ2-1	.	ASSLVRGSNEQF
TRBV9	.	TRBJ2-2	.	ASSVYGTQLTGELF
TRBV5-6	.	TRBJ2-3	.	ASSLILPDTQY
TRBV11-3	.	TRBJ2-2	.	ASSPWGTGELF
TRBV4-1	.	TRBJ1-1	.	ASSQDGRHRASAF
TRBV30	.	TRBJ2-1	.	ALGKRAALNEQF
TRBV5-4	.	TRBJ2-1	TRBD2	ASSPGTSGSYNEQF
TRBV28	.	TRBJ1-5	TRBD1	ASSSGQGNQPQH
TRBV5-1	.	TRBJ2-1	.	ASSQFSDEQF
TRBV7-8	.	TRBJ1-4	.	ASSLEGSNEKLF
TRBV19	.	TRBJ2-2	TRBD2	ASSAPGLRNTGELF
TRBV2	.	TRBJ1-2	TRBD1	ASRTGSVGYT
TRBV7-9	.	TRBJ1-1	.	ASGPVTEAF
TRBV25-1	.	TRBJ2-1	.	ASSEFFRDGEQF
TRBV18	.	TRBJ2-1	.	ASSFVRSSYNEQF
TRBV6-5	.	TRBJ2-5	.	ASSLRGPLRETQY
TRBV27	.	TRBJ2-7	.	ASSLATGYEQY
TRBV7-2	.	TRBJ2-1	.	ASSLIGSGNEQF
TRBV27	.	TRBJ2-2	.	ASSFIRGELF
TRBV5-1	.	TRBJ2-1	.	ASSLAGVLGYNEQF
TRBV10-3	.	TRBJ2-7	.	AIRDELFGSYEQY
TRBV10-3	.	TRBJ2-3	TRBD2	ATKRTSGSTDTQY
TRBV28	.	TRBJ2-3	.	ASSFTQGRAQY
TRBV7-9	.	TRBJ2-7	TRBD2	ASSLRLATDYEQY